These 11 T cell receptor beta chains were all obtained from the same sample, sequenced in a study of T cell responses to AZD1222 COVID-19 vaccine. Repertoires were generated with immunoSEQ multiplex PCR, while TCRdb's copy carries only in-frame clones and drops some. This sample has some 110,000 clones, with 88% found just once. The sequenced sample was peripheral blood, obtained on day 0 of AZD1222 vaccination. The source of these receptors is an adult in good health.

The chain is built from TRBV28 and TRBJ2-7, with 8 positions matching TRBD1. The CDR3 contains 15 residues. The V gene end was trimmed by 5 bases and the J gene end by 3 bases; junction bases not matched to a gene: 9. The germline V gene encodes CDR1 MDHEN and CDR2 SYDVKM. CDR3 residues: CASSPTGTGIYEQYF. The CDR3 nucleotides read TGTGCCAGCAGTCCCACCGGGACAGGAATCTACGAGCAGTACTTC. Based on the CDR3 plus reference TRBV28 and TRBJ2-7, the full variable domain is DVKVTQSSRYLVKRTGEKVFLECVQDMDHENMFWYRQDPGLGLRLIYFSYDVKMKEKGDIPEGYSVSREKKERFSLILESASTNQTSMYLCASSPTGTGIYEQYFGPGTRLTVT.

This clone was picked up a small number of times. The CDR3 bases are TGTGCCAGCAGTACAGACCGGGACAGGGGCTACGAGCAGTACTTC. Protein product: CASSTDRDRGYEQYF. The chain joins TRBV27 to TRBJ2-7; 10 bases agree with TRBD1. Germline lookup yields CDR1 MNHEY and CDR2 SMNVEV (reference sequence). J gave up 3 bases and V 5 bases, and 7 bases lay outside the gene matches. CDR3 length equals 15 residues.

The chain is built from TRBV4-1 and TRBJ1-5; D uncertain. Germline CDR1 reads MGHRA; CDR2 reads YSYEKL. The CDR3 sequence is 17 residues long. Between the trimmed V and J ends, which lost 1 base and 2 bases, there was a span of 15 bases. The CDR3 DNA is TGCGCCAGCAGCCAAGTCGGACCGGAAGAAGGCAATCAGCCCCAGCATTTT. Protein sequence: CASSQVGPEEGNQPQHF.

The J gene is TRBJ2-7, the V gene TRBV3-1 (or the pseudogene TRBV3-2), with unresolved D. The CDR3 is 16 residues long. Germline V gene lookup returns CDR1 LGHDT and CDR2 YNNKEL (reference sequence). The V and J ends lost 2 bases and 5 bases respectively, with 19 bases between them. CDR3: CASSQNWPSKVHEQYF. Written as DNA, the CDR3 is TGTGCCAGCAGCCAAAATTGGCCATCGAAGGTCCACGAGCAGTACTTC.

The rearrangement links TRBV7-8 to TRBJ2-7; D assignment may be TRBD1 or TRBD2 (5 bases each). Germline values: CDR1 SGHVS, CDR2 FQNEAQ. The ends were cut back, 3 bases at V and 1 base at J, with 19 bases in the middle. CDR3 length: 17 amino acids. The CDR3 DNA reads as TGTGCCAGCAGCTTGGTTGGGGGAAGGGATCGGTCCTACGAGCAGTACTTC. This gives the protein CASSLVGGRDRSYEQYF.

The V call is TRBV7-3, the J call TRBJ2-1; TRBD2 might be the D (6 bases). Trimming left V 1 base short and J 1 base short, with 8 bases between. From germline, CDR1 is SGHTA and CDR2 FQGTGA. CDR3 length: 15 amino acids. DNA of the CDR3: TGTGCCAGCAGCTTAAGGGGGGTTTCCTACAATGAGCAGTTCTTC. Protein product: CASSLRGVSYNEQFF.

The gene calls are TRBV6-6 and TRBJ1-5, with TRBD1 as a possible D gene (6 bases). V lost 0 bases to trimming and J lost 3 bases, with 12 bases between them. This CDR3 has 16 amino acids. Germline CDR1 is MNHNY and CDR2 is SVGAGI (reference sequence). DNA for the CDR3: TGTGCCAGCAGTTACTCTTCAGGGGTTTTCAATCAGCCCCAGCATTTT. Protein product: CASSYSSGVFNQPQHF.

This clone was recorded a few times. The chain links TRBV14 to TRBJ1-2; perhaps TRBD1 as D (5 bases). The V end was cut by 4 bases, the J end by 1 base, with 7 bases between. The germline gives CDR1 SGHDN, CDR2 FVKESK. The CDR3 has 13 amino acids. The CDR3 DNA reads TGTGCCAGCAGCCGAAGGGGTAACTATGGCTACACCTTC. It encodes CASSRRGNYGYTF.

This chain uses TRBV7-8 with TRBJ1-6; TRBD1 might be the D (6 bases). This CDR3 comprises 14 residues. CDR1 is SGHVS and CDR2 is FQNEAQ in the germline V gene. Trimming removed 5 bases from V and 9 bases from J, with 14 bases in between. CDR3 amino acids: CASSPPQGGSPLHF. For the CDR3, the DNA is TGTGCCAGCAGCCCCCCACAGGGAGGTTCACCCCTCCACTTT.

V is TRBV7-9 and J is TRBJ2-5, with D perhaps assigned TRBD1 or TRBD2 (5 bases each). Deletions cut 4 bases from V and 5 bases from J, with 14 bases between. Germline CDR1 reads SEHNR; CDR2 reads FQNEAQ (reference sequence). The CDR3 has 14 residues. The CDR3 region is CASSSGPPGETQYF. CDR3 nucleotides: TGTGCCAGCAGCTCGGGACCCCCAGGGGAGACCCAGTACTTC. Filled out from reference TRBV7-9 and TRBJ2-5, the complete variable domain reads DTGVSQNPRHKITKRGQNVTFRCDPISEHNRLYWYRQTLGQGPEFLTYFQNEAQLEKSRLLSDRFSAERPKGSFSTLEIQRTEQGDSAMYLCASSSGPPGETQYFGPGTRLLVL.

The chain uses TRBV9 and TRBJ1-1; D not certain. CDR1 SGDLS and CDR2 YYNGEE come from the germline V gene. The CDR3 is made up of 16 amino acids. V lost 0 bases to trimming and J lost 0 bases, with 12 bases between them. The CDR3 sequence is CASSVAQDLMNTEAFF. CDR3 coding DNA: TGTGCCAGCAGCGTAGCCCAGGACCTCATGAACACTGAAGCTTTCTTT.